The 23 T cell receptor beta chains in this list originate from one sample, sequenced in a study of T cells of healthy individuals. TCRdb re-derived calls from the 5' RACE reads in MiXCR, one entry per CDR3 protein. This sample carries tens of thousands of distinct CDR3 sequences, about 14% of them seen once, and the ten largest clones take more than 15%. The receptors stem from a human donor in good health.

In this sample, this clonotype turned up a few times. This sequence joins TRBV20-1 and TRBJ1-2; D unclear. Germline-derived CDR1 and CDR2 are DFQATT and SNEGSKA (reference sequence). Trimming shortened V by 5 bases and J by 8 bases, and 9 bases separated the two germline ends. This CDR3 is 10 amino acids long. The CDR3 region is CSARGGGYTF. The DNA for the CDR3 is TGCAGTGCTCGCGGAGGGGGCTACACCTTC.

This clonotype was detected a few times. The rearrangement uses TRBV12-3 or TRBV12-4 and TRBJ2-1; D may be TRBD1 or TRBD2 (5 bases each). This CDR3 spans 11 amino acids. Trimming removed 8 bases at V and 13 bases at J, with 15 bases between. The CDR3 coding sequence is TGTGCCAGCGGAAACCTCGGGACCCAGTTCTTC. Translation: CASGNLGTQFF.

This clonotype has a handful of counts. CDR3 sequence reads: CASSVGRVVGYNEQFF. DNA of the CDR3: TGTGCCAGCAGCGTAGGTAGGGTCGTGGGGTACAATGAGCAGTTCTTC. The chain recombines TRBV9 with TRBJ2-1; no definite D call. This CDR3 is built from 16 residues. CDR1 and CDR2 (germline): SGDLS, YYNGEE. V lost 0 bases to trimming and J lost 4 bases, with 14 bases between them. Complete variable domain (other parts from reference TRBV9 and TRBJ2-1): DSGVTQTPKHLITATGQRVTLRCSPRSGDLSVYWYQQSLDQGLQFLIQYYNGEERAKGNILERFSAQQFPDLHSELNLSSLELGDSALYFCASSVGRVVGYNEQFFGPGTRLTVL.

This clonotype was counted many times. V gene TRBV29-1 combines with J gene TRBJ1-4; D is undetermined. The CDR3 totals 12 residues. V was pared by 3 bases and J by 8 bases, with 10 bases between. Germline values: CDR1 SQVTM, CDR2 ANQGSEA. CDR3 protein: CSVEDDTEKLFF. The CDR3, as DNA: TGCAGCGTTGAGGACGACACCGAAAAACTGTTTTTT.

V gene TRBV6-5 combines with J gene TRBJ1-5, with 10 bases matching TRBD1. Germline CDR1 reads MNHEY; CDR2 reads SVGAGI. The length of the CDR3 is 18 residues. Trimming at V came to 6 bases and at J to 2 bases, leaving 13 bases not matched to a gene. CDR3 sequence reads: CASSRGGTGVVGNQPQHF. DNA for the CDR3: TGTGCCAGCAGCCGAGGCGGGACAGGGGTAGTGGGCAATCAGCCCCAGCATTTT.

This chain links TRBV9 with TRBJ2-1, with a possible D match to TRBD2 (6 bases). Trimming removed 0 bases at V and 6 bases at J, with 16 bases between. Germline CDR1 and CDR2: SGDLS and YYNGEE. The CDR3 spans 16 residues. The CDR3 here is CASSVAPGGTTNEQFF. The CDR3 DNA reads as TGTGCCAGCAGCGTAGCTCCCGGGGGAACCACCAATGAGCAGTTCTTC.

This clonotype came up many times. The chain links TRBV29-1 to TRBJ1-2; 8 nucleotides match TRBD1. The CDR3 extends over 11 amino acids. Germline V gene sequence: CDR1 SQVTM, CDR2 ANQGSEA. V lost 7 bases, J lost 8 bases, and 6 bases stayed unmatched. The CDR3 protein is CSDRQGTGYTF. The CDR3 nucleotides read TGCAGCGACAGACAGGGGACCGGCTACACCTTC.

This clonotype was observed a handful of times. The chain carries TRBV11-2 and TRBJ2-1, with D unclear. The length of the CDR3 is 12 residues. The V and J ends lost 6 bases and 10 bases respectively, with 13 bases between them. Germline CDR1 is SGHAT and CDR2 is FQNNGV. The CDR3: CASSTLGSEQFF. The CDR3 bases are TGTGCCAGCAGTACACTCGGATCCGAGCAGTTCTTC.

In its sample, this clonotype was seen a few times. The chain is built from TRBV20-1 and TRBJ1-1; D might be TRBD1 (6 bases). The CDR3 spans 15 residues. With 0 bases removed from V and 1 base from J, the gap between germline ends came to 12 bases. CDR1 is DFQATT and CDR2 is SNEGSKA in the germline V gene (reference sequence). CDR3 in amino acids: CSARDFRTANTEAFF. The CDR3 nucleotides read TGCAGTGCTAGAGATTTCAGGACAGCGAACACTGAAGCTTTCTTT.

This clonotype was observed many times. The chain recombines TRBV4-3 with TRBJ2-1; no clear D gene. The CDR3 has 14 amino acids. The germline V and J ends were trimmed by 2 bases and 8 bases, with 13 bases remaining between them. The germline gives CDR1 LGHNA, CDR2 YSLEER. Written as DNA, the CDR3 is TGCGCCAGCAGCCAATTCAACACATTGGATGAGCAGTTCTTC. Translated: CASSQFNTLDEQFF.

This chain joins TRBV7-2 and TRBJ2-7; TRBD2 matches 7 bases. The CDR3 totals 14 residues. The trim removed 0 bases at V and 5 bases at J, leaving 4 bases unmatched. The germline gives CDR1 SGHTA, CDR2 FQGNSA. The CDR3 region has the DNA TGTGCCAGCAGCTTAGCGGGAGGGCCGGACGAGCAGTACTTC. Its translation: CASSLAGGPDEQYF. Filled out from reference TRBV7-2 and TRBJ2-7, the complete variable domain reads GAGVSQSPSNKVTEKGKDVELRCDPISGHTALYWYRQSLGQGLEFLIYFQGNSAPDKSGLPSDRFSAERTGGSVSTLTIQRTQQEDSAVYLCASSLAGGPDEQYFGPGTRLTVT.

V and J are TRBV12-3 or TRBV12-4 and TRBJ2-5, with TRBD2 matching over 8 bases. The V segment lost 6 bases and the J segment 2 bases; nucleotides outside the gene matches: 11. The CDR3 is 16 residues long. CDR3 coding DNA: TGTGCCAGCAGACCCGGGACTAGAGCTCGACAAGAGACCCAGTACTTC. Amino acid sequence: CASRPGTRARQETQYF.

This clonotype was seen at least ten times. CDR3 DNA sequence: TGTGTCCGGGACGGGAGTCAAGAGACCCAGTACTTC. Amino acid sequence: CVRDGSQETQYF. The gene calls are TRBV24-1 and TRBJ2-5; D may be TRBD2 (6 bases). Germline loops: CDR1 KGHDR, CDR2 SFDVKD. The CDR3 covers 12 residues.

This clonotype has just a few counts. V usage is TRBV7-2 and J usage is TRBJ2-7, with TRBD1 identical over 9 bases. CDR3 length: 13 amino acids. CDR1 and CDR2 (germline): SGHTA, FQGNSA. The J segment lost 2 bases and the V segment lost 7 bases, leaving 3 bases of the junction unmatched. The CDR3 sequence is CASNGQGTYEQYF. As DNA, the CDR3 is TGTGCCAGCAATGGACAGGGGACCTACGAGCAGTACTTC.

This clonotype was counted only a few times. The rearrangement links TRBV5-1 to TRBJ2-5; 7 positions match TRBD1. From germline, CDR1 is SGHRS and CDR2 YFSETQ. The CDR3 extends over 17 amino acids. Trimming took 3 bases from V and 5 from J; bases not matched to a gene: 16. The CDR3 DNA follows: TGCGCCAGCAGCTCCGGGACAGTACTCGTGGGCGTTGAGACCCAGTACTTC. Encoded protein: CASSSGTVLVGVETQYF.

This clonotype has a count of ten or more. This chain links TRBV10-3 with TRBJ1-1; TRBD1 is a possible D gene (5 bases). Germline lookup yields CDR1 ENHRY and CDR2 SYGVKD. The CDR3 is 16 amino acids. V shed 2 bases and J shed 3 bases, with 16 bases lying between them. CDR3 DNA: TGTGCCATCAGTGAGGGTCCCGGGACCAAAGACACTGAAGCTTTCTTT. Residues: CAISEGPGTKDTEAFF.

Details on this clonotype: A much bigger clone sits one base away, suggesting this may be a read error. The chain uses TRBV18 and TRBJ2-3; 13 bases are a match to TRBD2. The CDR3 consists of 22 residues. Per germline, CDR1 KGHSH and CDR2 LQKENI. V was pared by 3 bases and J by 2 bases, with 20 bases of the junction left unmatched. CDR3 sequence (DNA): TGTGCCAGCTCACCCGGACTAGCGGGGGACCGGTACCCTTCTTCCTACACAGATACGCAGTATTTT. It encodes CASSPGLAGDRYPSSYTDTQYF.

Relative to its sample, this clonotype is medium-sized. V is TRBV7-9 and J is TRBJ2-1, with 8 bases lining up with TRBD2. Per germline, CDR1 SEHNR and CDR2 FQNEAQ (reference sequence). The CDR3 is 14 residues long. Trimming took 5 bases from V and 8 from J; bases not matched to a gene: 8. The CDR3 DNA follows: TGTGCCAGCAGCCCGGCGGGGGGTCGGGATGAGCAGTTCTTC. It translates to CASSPAGGRDEQFF.

This clonotype was counted ten times or more. This chain links TRBV6-1 with TRBJ2-1, with a weak D call TRBD2 (5 bases). This CDR3 is 16 amino acids long. Looked up from germline, CDR1 is MNHNS and CDR2 is SASEGT. V gave up 2 bases and J gave up 8 bases, with 19 bases separating them. CDR3 DNA sequence: TGTGCCAGCAGTGAATTTAAGGGAGCTCTGAGTCATGAGCAGTTCTTC. Protein product: CASSEFKGALSHEQFF.

In this sample, this clonotype turned up a few times. The chain uses TRBV6-2 or TRBV6-3 and TRBJ2-3, with 13 positions matching TRBD2. Germline-derived CDR1 and CDR2 are MNHEY and SVGEGT. J gave up 7 bases and V 4 bases, and 2 bases lay outside the gene matches. The CDR3 contains 14 residues. In DNA form, the CDR3 reads TGTGCCAGCAGTTGGACTAGCGGGAGAAATACGCAGTATTTT. Amino acid sequence: CASSWTSGRNTQYF.

This clonotype was counted at least ten times. The V call is TRBV15, the J call TRBJ2-3; D may be TRBD1 (6 bases). The CDR3 is 18 amino acids. Trimming shortened V by 2 bases and J by 2 bases, and 20 bases separated the two germline ends. CDR1 LNHNV and CDR2 YYDKDF come from the germline V gene (reference sequence). CDR3 DNA sequence: TGTGCCACCAGCAGAAGGTACCTAACAGGGCTGGACACAGATACGCAGTATTTT. Translated: CATSRRYLTGLDTDTQYF. Supplemented by reference TRBV15 and TRBJ2-3, the full variable domain reads DAMVIQNPRYQVTQFGKPVTLSCSQTLNHNVMYWYQQKSSQAPKLLFHYYDKDFNNEADTPDNFQSRRPNTSFCFLDIRSPGLGDTAMYLCATSRRYLTGLDTDTQYFGPGTRLTVL.

Notes on this clonotype: The junction shows a germline mismatch at one end, possibly a read error. The genes are TRBV7-9 and TRBJ1-5; perhaps TRBD1 as D (6 bases). Germline V lookup: CDR1 SEHNR, CDR2 FQNEAQ (reference sequence). The CDR3 contains 12 residues. CDR3 in amino acids: CGSGQDNQPQHF. The DNA for the CDR3 is TGCGGTTCGGGACAAGACAATCAGCCCCAGCATTTT.

This clonotype was seen a few times. The chain combines TRBV5-5 with TRBJ2-1; TRBD1 agrees at 10 bases. V was clipped by 3 bases and J by 2 bases; unmatched bases: 2. The V gene's germline CDR1 is SGHKS and CDR2 YYEKEE (reference sequence). The CDR3 length is 15 residues. CDR3 amino acids: CASSSDRGTYNEQFF. CDR3 nucleotides: TGTGCCAGCAGCTCGGACAGGGGGACCTACAATGAGCAGTTCTTC.